This T cell receptor beta chain originates from a study of blood T cells in healthy people across ages. Regarding the study as a whole: Per million T cells, TCR beta diversity dropped roughly linearly as age increased.

Per germline, CDR1 MNHEY and CDR2 SMNVEV (reference sequence). This CDR3 is built from 14 residues. Trimming shortened V by 0 bases and J by 10 bases, and 13 bases separated the two germline ends. A remark on this clonotype: The antigen remains undetermined.

Through a sample-barcoded 5' primer and a J-beta primer mix, a second PCR was run for roughly 7 to 12 cycles. TCRdb fed the 5' RACE reads into MiXCR, producing one record per CDR3 protein. The table shows roughly 1,800,000 distinct CDR3 sequences, with about 49% occurring only once. Donors each provided about 10 milliliters of peripheral blood. The TCR comes from a woman aged 40 to 50 in good health. Sequencing input: blood. The chain recombines TRBV27 with TRBJ1-5, with D possibly being TRBD1 (6 bases). In DNA, the CDR3 is TGTGCCAGCAGTTTATCGGGGGATGGGGGCCCCCAGCATTTT. Translating it yields CASSLSGDGGPQHF.